What follows are 32 T cell receptor beta chains derived from one specimen sequenced in a study of spatial heterogeneity in lung cancer. Described time point: sample taken at primary tumor resection. TCRdb called the 5' RACE reads again in MiXCR, with one record for every CDR3 protein. The table records around 87,000 distinct CDR3 sequences, approximately 12% of them present only once. Sequenced material: PBMCs, taken at surgery. These receptors were collected from a male donor with early-stage non-small cell lung cancer.

The chain carries TRBV5-1 and TRBJ2-3; D remains unclear. The V end lost 4 bases, the J end lost 2 bases, and 11 bases lay between the germline ends. Germline V gene data show CDR1 as SGHRS and CDR2 as YFSETQ. CDR3 length equals 14 residues. CDR3 sequence reads: CASSGSQNTDTQYF. Written as DNA, the CDR3 is TGCGCCAGCAGCGGATCCCAGAACACAGATACGCAGTATTTT.

In this sample, this clonotype turned up a few times. The chain has TRBV7-3 and TRBJ2-2; maybe TRBD2 (7 bases). This CDR3 contains 17 residues. V gave up 5 bases and J gave up 0 bases, with 16 bases separating them. Germline V lookup: CDR1 SGHTA, CDR2 FQGTGA. The CDR3 coding sequence is TGTGCCAGCAGCCTATCGGCGGGGGCCACGAACACCGGGGAGCTGTTTTTT. It is translated as CASSLSAGATNTGELFF.

This clonotype has ten or more counts. This sequence joins TRBV7-2 and TRBJ2-1, with 9 positions matching TRBD2. With V trimmed by 6 bases and J by 7 bases, 10 bases remained unmatched. The CDR3 extends over 15 amino acids. Germline V gene sequence: CDR1 SGHTA, CDR2 FQGNSA. The CDR3 nucleotides read TGTGCCAGCAGACAGAATAGCGGGAGTGGAAATGAGCAGTTCTTC. Amino acids: CASRQNSGSGNEQFF. The full variable domain, in which reference TRBV7-2 and TRBJ2-1 provide the parts outside the CDR3, is GAGVSQSPSNKVTEKGKDVELRCDPISGHTALYWYRQSLGQGLEFLIYFQGNSAPDKSGLPSDRFSAERTGGSVSTLTIQRTQQEDSAVYLCASRQNSGSGNEQFFGPGTRLTVL.

Points on this clonotype: Relative to the germline gene, one junction end is altered; a read error may explain this. The rearrangement uses TRBV7-2 and TRBJ2-3, with a possible D match to TRBD2 (7 bases). Germline values: CDR1 SGHTA, CDR2 FQGNSA. This CDR3 region has 15 residues. The CDR3 sequence: CASRQMAGATDTQNF. The CDR3 region has the DNA TGTGCCAGCAGACAAATGGCGGGGGCCACAGATACGCAGAATTTT.

This clonotype has ten or more counts. The chain recombines TRBV29-1 with TRBJ2-5; 7 bases line up with TRBD1. There are 15 residues in the CDR3. Germline V CDR1 and CDR2: SQVTM, ANQGSEA. Trimming took 1 base from V and 4 from J; bases not matched to a gene: 9. The CDR3, as DNA: TGCAGCGTTGAAGGGAACAGGGGCGCGAGAGAGACCCAGTACTTC. Translation: CSVEGNRGARETQYF. Using reference TRBV29-1 and TRBJ2-5 for the parts outside the CDR3, the full variable domain is SAVISQKPSRDICQRGTSLTIQCQVDSQVTMMFWYRQQPGQSLTLIATANQGSEATYESGFVIDKFPISRPNLTFSTLTVSNMSPEDSSIYLCSVEGNRGARETQYFGPGTRLLVL.

This clonotype was detected ten times or more. The chain recombines TRBV5-5 with TRBJ2-7, with D perhaps TRBD1 (5 bases). The germline gives CDR1 SGHKS, CDR2 YYEKEE (reference sequence). V lost 0 bases to trimming and J lost 2 bases, with 15 bases between them. There are 16 residues in the CDR3. CDR3 loop: CASSLGPSGRAYEQYF. The CDR3 coding sequence is TGTGCCAGCAGCTTGGGGCCCTCGGGCAGGGCCTACGAGCAGTACTTC.

The chain links TRBV29-1 to TRBJ1-2; D call uncertain. V lost 6 bases to trimming and J lost 3 bases, with 14 bases between them. Germline CDR1 reads SQVTM; CDR2 reads ANQGSEA. This CDR3 has 13 residues. In DNA, the CDR3 is TGCAGCGTGGCGCCACGAAGGGACTATGGCTACACCTTC. Translating it yields CSVAPRRDYGYTF.

The chain combines TRBV7-2 with TRBJ2-5, with D uncertain. The CDR3 totals 13 residues. CDR1 is SGHTA and CDR2 is FQGNSA in the germline V gene. Trimming cost V 5 bases and J 0 bases, with 7 bases left between them. The CDR3 DNA sequence: TGTGCCAGCAGCAGTACGTACCAAGAGACCCAGTACTTC. It is translated as CASSSTYQETQYF.

This clonotype appeared a few times. The chain has TRBV15 and TRBJ2-5; 10 bases are shared with TRBD2. The CDR3 spans 17 residues. CDR1 LNHNV and CDR2 YYDKDF come from the germline V gene (reference sequence). V was clipped by 1 base and J by 5 bases; unmatched bases: 10. CDR3 bases: TGTGCCACCAGCAGAGGTGCTAGCGGGAGAAAGTGGGAGACCCAGTACTTC. Translated: CATSRGASGRKWETQYF.

This sequence joins TRBV25-1 and TRBJ1-4; D gene unclear. V gave up 6 bases and J gave up 5 bases, with 13 bases separating them. CDR1 MGHDK and CDR2 SYGVNS come from the germline V gene. The CDR3 runs to 14 residues. The CDR3 nucleotides are TGTGCCAGCAGCCCGCGGGATTTCAATGAAAAACTGTTTTTT. As protein: CASSPRDFNEKLFF.

The CDR3 nucleotides read TGTGCCATCAGTGAGTTTAATAGCGGGGCAAAAGGAGATACGCAGTATTTT. Protein: CAISEFNSGAKGDTQYF. The genes are TRBV10-3 and TRBJ2-3, with 8 nucleotides matching TRBD2. Germline CDR1 reads ENHRY; CDR2 reads SYGVKD. After removal of 1 base from V and 5 bases from J, the junction contained 11 bases not matched to a gene. The CDR3 sequence is 17 residues long.

This clonotype was counted ten times or more. This rearrangement joins TRBV7-9 to TRBJ2-4, with D hard to call. CDR3 length: 16 amino acids. CDR1 and CDR2 (germline): SEHNR, FQNEAQ (reference sequence). V was cut by 3 bases and J by 6 bases, with 18 bases left in between. CDR3 residues: CASSFRTPGPLNIQYF. The CDR3 coding sequence is TGTGCCAGCAGCTTCCGAACGCCCGGCCCTTTAAACATTCAGTACTTC.

J is TRBJ1-1 and V is TRBV4-3; D gene ambiguous. V dropped 0 bases and J dropped 11 bases, with 13 bases sitting between them. Germline CDR1 LGHNA, CDR2 YSLEER. The CDR3 sequence is 13 residues long. The CDR3 spells CASSQDALSGAFF. CDR3 in DNA: TGCGCCAGCAGCCAAGATGCCTTAAGTGGGGCTTTCTTT.

This clonotype was recorded at least ten times. The chain carries TRBV10-3 and TRBJ2-5, with TRBD1 matching 7 bases. The CDR3 extends over 13 amino acids. Germline V gives CDR1 ENHRY, CDR2 SYGVKD. Losses at the gene ends were 11 bases for V and 1 base for J; bases not matched to a gene: 7. CDR3 nucleotide sequence: TGTGCCGCCAAGAGGGGGCCCCAAGAGACCCAGTACTTC. It translates to CAAKRGPQETQYF.

This rearrangement joins TRBV20-1 to TRBJ1-2; D perhaps matches TRBD1 (5 bases). Germline V gives CDR1 DFQATT, CDR2 SNEGSKA (reference sequence). V was trimmed by 6 bases and J by 5 bases, leaving 16 bases between them. The CDR3 runs to 13 residues. The CDR3 region is CSARQRSWYGYTF. CDR3 DNA: TGCAGTGCCAGACAGAGGAGCTGGTATGGCTACACCTTC.

This clonotype has only a few counts. The V gene is TRBV12-3 or TRBV12-4, the J gene TRBJ2-5; a weak D match, TRBD2 (7 bases). The CDR3 length is 16 residues. Deletions cut 2 bases from V and 2 bases from J, with 15 bases between. CDR3 sequence: CASSLNSGGHQETQYF. CDR3 DNA sequence: TGTGCCAGCAGTTTAAACTCGGGGGGCCATCAAGAGACCCAGTACTTC.

This clonotype has more than one count but fewer than ten. CDR3 nucleotide sequence: TGTGCCAGCAGTGGGGGACAGATGAACACTGAAGCTTTCTTT. Its translation is CASSGGQMNTEAFF. V and J are TRBV27 and TRBJ1-1; 7 bases align to TRBD1. Per the germline V gene, CDR1 is MNHEY and CDR2 is SMNVEV (reference sequence). The V and J ends lost 5 bases and 0 bases, in that order; junction bases with no gene match: 3. The CDR3 loop spans 14 amino acids.

This clonotype has at least ten counts. The chain has TRBV3-1 and TRBJ2-1; D is unresolved. V lost 3 bases to trimming and J lost 7 bases, with 16 bases between them. CDR3 length equals 15 residues. Germline V gives CDR1 LGHDT, CDR2 YNNKEL (reference sequence). The CDR3 region is CASSHRRGAVNEQFF. The CDR3, as DNA: TGTGCCAGCAGCCACCGGCGCGGTGCGGTGAATGAGCAGTTCTTC.

The chain has TRBV6-6 and TRBJ1-6, with D perhaps matching TRBD1 (5 bases). Germline-derived CDR1 and CDR2 are MNHNY and SVGAGI (reference sequence). The CDR3 contains 13 residues. Trimming left V 5 bases short and J 10 bases short, with 12 bases between. Written as DNA, the CDR3 is TGTGCCAGCAGTGACAGCCCCAGGTCACCCCTCCACTTT. This sequence encodes CASSDSPRSPLHF.

The gene calls are TRBV7-3 and TRBJ2-5; D unclear. CDR1 and CDR2 (germline): SGHTA, FQGTGA. The V and J ends lost 1 base and 2 bases respectively, with 5 bases between them. The CDR3 length is 13 residues. As DNA, the CDR3 is TGTGCCAGCAGCTTAATGGTACAAGAGACCCAGTACTTC. Translated: CASSLMVQETQYF.

The V gene is TRBV6-2 or TRBV6-3, the J gene TRBJ2-7; D not certain. V was trimmed by 0 bases and J by 2 bases, leaving 8 bases between them. Germline CDR1 is MNHEY and CDR2 is SVGEGT. This CDR3 is 14 amino acids long. The CDR3 region is CASSYSPQTYEQYF. CDR3 nucleotides: TGTGCCAGCAGTTACTCGCCACAGACCTACGAGCAGTACTTC.

The chain uses TRBV20-1 and TRBJ2-3, with TRBD2 matching over 9 bases. Per germline, CDR1 DFQATT and CDR2 SNEGSKA (reference sequence). V shed 5 bases and J 5 bases; nucleotides not matched to a gene: 11. This CDR3 is 15 amino acids long. The CDR3 here is CSAHSAGGPEDTQYF. CDR3 sequence (DNA): TGCAGTGCTCACTCTGCGGGAGGGCCAGAAGATACGCAGTATTTT.

The chain has TRBV5-1 and TRBJ2-1; 8 bases line up with TRBD1. Germline V CDR1 and CDR2: SGHRS, YFSETQ. V was clipped by 5 bases and J by 6 bases; unmatched bases: 10. The CDR3 loop spans 15 amino acids. The CDR3 DNA follows: TGCGCCAGCAGACCTGGACAGGGCTTAGTCAATGAGCAGTTCTTC. Translating it yields CASRPGQGLVNEQFF.

The chain links TRBV12-3 or TRBV12-4 to TRBJ1-6, with D perhaps matching TRBD1 (5 bases). Trimming took 3 bases from V and 3 from J, leaving 6 bases between them. The CDR3 spans 14 residues. The CDR3 region is CASSFRGYNSPLHF. CDR3 bases: TGTGCCAGCAGTTTTAGGGGCTATAATTCACCCCTCCACTTT.

This clonotype has just a few counts. V usage is TRBV6-5 and J usage is TRBJ2-6, with 10 bases fitting TRBD2. The J segment lost 0 bases and the V segment lost 4 bases, leaving 6 bases of the junction unmatched. Per germline, CDR1 MNHEY and CDR2 SVGAGI. The CDR3 extends over 18 amino acids. The CDR3, as DNA: TGTGCCAGCAGTTTCCTACTAGCGGGGTACTCTGGGGCCAACGTCCTGACTTTC. This codes for CASSFLLAGYSGANVLTF.

The CDR3 here is CASSRTGQGEPQHF. The CDR3 DNA is TGTGCCAGCAGTCGGACAGGGCAAGGGGAGCCCCAGCATTTT. J is TRBJ1-5 and V is TRBV6-6, with 8 positions matching TRBD1. CDR3 length: 14 residues. Germline V gene lookup returns CDR1 MNHNY and CDR2 SVGAGI (reference sequence). The V segment lost 5 bases and the J segment 8 bases; nucleotides outside the gene matches: 8.

The genes are TRBV20-1 and TRBJ1-6, with D possibly being TRBD1 (5 bases). Trimming stripped 3 bases from V and 10 bases from J, with 13 bases between. In germline, CDR1 is DFQATT, CDR2 SNEGSKA (reference sequence). This CDR3 region has 13 residues. The DNA for the CDR3 is TGCAGTGCTAGTGTCCAGGGAGAGTCACCCCTCCACTTT. Its translation is CSASVQGESPLHF.

This clonotype was found a few times. The genes are TRBV28 and TRBJ1-6, with D possibly being TRBD1 (5 bases). The CDR3 contains 13 residues. Germline V gene lookup returns CDR1 MDHEN and CDR2 SYDVKM. V was cut by 7 bases and J by 5 bases, with 9 bases left in between. Here the CDR3 DNA reads TGTGCCAGCAACCAGGGAAATAATTCACCCCTCCACTTT. This sequence encodes CASNQGNNSPLHF.

In this sample, this clonotype turned up a few times. The CDR3 here is CASSNGAYNEQFF. Written as DNA, the CDR3 is TGTGCCAGCAGTAACGGGGCCTACAATGAGCAGTTCTTC. The chain combines TRBV12-3 or TRBV12-4 with TRBJ2-1, with D possibly TRBD2 on 5 matching bases. CDR3 length: 13 amino acids. The germline V and J ends were trimmed by 5 bases and 2 bases, with 7 bases remaining between them.

This clonotype was detected only a few times. V and J are TRBV20-1 and TRBJ2-1, with a possible D match to TRBD2 (6 bases). The CDR3 has 12 amino acids. The ends were cut back, 5 bases at V and 4 bases at J, with 9 bases in the middle. Germline V CDR1 and CDR2: DFQATT, SNEGSKA (reference sequence). CDR3 bases: TGCAGTGCTTCTAGCGAGTACAATGAGCAGTTCTTC. Its protein product is CSASSEYNEQFF.

With regard to this clonotype: A much more abundant neighbour one base away suggests this may be a read error. This chain links TRBV24-1 with TRBJ1-1; 7 nucleotides agree with TRBD1. The CDR3 sequence is 13 residues long. From germline, CDR1 is KGHDR and CDR2 SFDVKD. The CDR3 sequence is CATSDGTVSEASF. In DNA form, the CDR3 reads TGTGCCACCAGTGACGGGACAGTTTCTGAAGCTTCCTTT.

This chain uses TRBV28 with TRBJ2-3; 11 bases line up with TRBD2. Germline loops: CDR1 MDHEN, CDR2 SYDVKM. CDR3 length: 15 amino acids. Trimming removed 6 bases from V and 2 bases from J; junction bases left unmatched: 4. In DNA form, the CDR3 reads TGTGCCAGCAGCACTAGCGGGAGTACCACAGATACGCAGTATTTT. Translated: CASSTSGSTTDTQYF. Full variable domain (remainder filled in from reference TRBV28 and TRBJ2-3): DVKVTQSSRYLVKRTGEKVFLECVQDMDHENMFWYRQDPGLGLRLIYFSYDVKMKEKGDIPEGYSVSREKKERFSLILESASTNQTSMYLCASSTSGSTTDTQYFGPGTRLTVL.